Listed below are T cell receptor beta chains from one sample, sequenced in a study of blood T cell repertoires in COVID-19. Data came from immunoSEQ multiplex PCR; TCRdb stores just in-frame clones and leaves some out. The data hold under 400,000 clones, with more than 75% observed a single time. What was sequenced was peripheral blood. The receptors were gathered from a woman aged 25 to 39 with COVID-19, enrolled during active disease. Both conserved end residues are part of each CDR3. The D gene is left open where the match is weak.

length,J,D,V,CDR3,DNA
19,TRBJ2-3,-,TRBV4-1,CASSQDRPAKFTFTDTQYF,TGCGCCAGCAGCCAAGACCGCCCCGCCAAGTTCACTTTCACAGATACGCAGTATTTT
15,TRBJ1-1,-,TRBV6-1,CASSDRGGANTEAFF,TGTGCCAGCAGTGATAGGGGGGGGGCGAACACTGAAGCTTTCTTT
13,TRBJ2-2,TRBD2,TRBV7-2,CASSKRETGELFF,TGTGCCAGCAGCAAGCGGGAAACCGGGGAGCTGTTTTTT
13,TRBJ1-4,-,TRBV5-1,CATRGWPNEKLFF,TGCGCCACCCGAGGATGGCCTAATGAAAAACTGTTTTTT
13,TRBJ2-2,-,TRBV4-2,CASRERVSGELFF,TGTGCCAGCAGGGAGCGGGTGAGCGGGGAGCTGTTTTTT
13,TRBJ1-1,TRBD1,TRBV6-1,CASSHRDSLIAFF,TGTGCCAGCAGCCACCGGGACAGCCTCATTGCTTTCTTT
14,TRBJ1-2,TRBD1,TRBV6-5,CASSYDREEYGYTF,TGTGCCAGCAGTTACGACAGGGAGGAATATGGCTACACCTTC
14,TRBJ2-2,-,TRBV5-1,CASSLTPNTGELFF,TGCGCCAGCAGCCTTACACCGAACACCGGGGAGCTGTTTTTT
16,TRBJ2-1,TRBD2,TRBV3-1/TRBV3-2,CASSQVLAGSYNEQFF,TGTGCCAGCAGCCAAGTTCTAGCGGGGTCCTACAATGAGCAGTTCTTC
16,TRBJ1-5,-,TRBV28,CASSPHIGHSNQPQHF,TGTGCCAGCAGTCCACATATAGGACATAGCAATCAGCCCCAGCATTTT
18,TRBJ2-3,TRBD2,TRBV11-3,CASSQGLAGGTSTDTQYF,TGTGCCAGCAGCCAGGGACTAGCGGGAGGGACTAGCACAGATACGCAGTATTTT
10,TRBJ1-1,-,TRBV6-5,CATAVWEAFF,TGTGCCACCGCGGTGTGGGAAGCTTTCTTT
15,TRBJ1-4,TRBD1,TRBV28,CASSPNRGPWEKLFF,TGTGCCAGCAGTCCTAACAGGGGGCCTTGGGAAAAACTGTTTTTT